The following is a T cell receptor (beta chain) sequence with its context. Its target is unknown. The record originates from a study of T-cell memory formation after mild COVID-19. Across the whole study: Across donors, TCR clusters were largely donor specific. General study results and limits: SARS-CoV-2 specificity of second-wave clones peaking day 37 was unconfirmed. The appearance of some responding clones in pre-infection memory suggested that cross-reactive memory joined. Contracting CD4+ clones were located mainly in CM and EM, and CD8+ clones in EMRA.

CDR3 length equals 13 residues. V lost 1 base and J 3 bases, leaving 10 bases between the germline ends. CDR1 is DFQATT and CDR2 is SNEGSKA in the germline V gene (reference sequence). One entry per CDR3 protein, called by TCRdb with MiXCR from the 5' RACE reads. The sample yields fewer than 250,000 distinct CDR3 sequences, around 17% seen once. The gene calls are TRBV20-1 and TRBJ2-7; D gene uncertain. Specimen: PBMCs or a T cell subset sorted from them (not recorded which). The sequence derives from an adult woman who had mild COVID-19 (a few samples of this study predate the infection). Cell type and time point are not known. The CDR3 loop is CSARGTHSYEQYF. The CDR3, as DNA: TGCAGTGCTAGAGGTACCCACAGCTACGAGCAGTACTTC.